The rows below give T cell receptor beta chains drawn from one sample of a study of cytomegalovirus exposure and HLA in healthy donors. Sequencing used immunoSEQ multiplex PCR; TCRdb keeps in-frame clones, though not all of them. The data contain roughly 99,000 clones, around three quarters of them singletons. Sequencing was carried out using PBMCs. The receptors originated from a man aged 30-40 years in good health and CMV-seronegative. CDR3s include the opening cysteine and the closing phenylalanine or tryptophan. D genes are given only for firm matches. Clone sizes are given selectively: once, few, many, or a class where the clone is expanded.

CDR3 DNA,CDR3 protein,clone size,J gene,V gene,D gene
TGTGCCAGCAGCTTAGACCAGTATCAGCCCCAGCATTTT,CASSLDQYQPQHF,NA,TRBJ1-5,TRBV7-2,NA
TGTGCCAGCAGTAGTGGTTGGGGGGTCGGTGAAAAACTGTTTTTT,CASSSGWGVGEKLFF,few,TRBJ1-4,TRBV21-1,NA
TGCGCCAGCAGCTTGGGGAGGGGCGGTAACTATGGCTACACCTTC,CASSLGRGGNYGYTF,few,TRBJ1-2,TRBV5-1,NA
TGTGCCAGCAGCTTGCGGCTAGGGGAATACAATGAGCAGTTCTTC,CASSLRLGEYNEQFF,NA,TRBJ2-1,TRBV5-4,NA
TGTGCCAGCAGCCAAGCGGGACTAGCGGGAGGTGACGGGGAGACCCAGTACTTC,CASSQAGLAGGDGETQYF,NA,TRBJ2-5,TRBV4-2,TRBD2
TGTGCCAGCAGTGCGGGACACGGGATGAACACTGAAGCTTTCTTT,CASSAGHGMNTEAFF,NA,TRBJ1-1,TRBV2,NA
TGTGCCAGCAGCGTAGTCCAAACGGGGGGCTACACCTTC,CASSVVQTGGYTF,once,TRBJ1-2,TRBV9,NA
TGTGCCTGGAGTGCTGGGACAGGGAATCAGCCCCAGCATTTT,CAWSAGTGNQPQHF,NA,TRBJ1-5,TRBV30,TRBD1
TGCAGCGCGTCTGATAACTATGGCTACACCTTC,CSASDNYGYTF,NA,TRBJ1-2,TRBV20-1,NA
TGTGCCAGCAGCTTAGTGATATGGGACAGGAATGCAGATACGCAGTATTTT,CASSLVIWDRNADTQYF,NA,TRBJ2-3,TRBV7-9,TRBD1
TGTGCCAGCAGCCAGGGTTACGAAAACAATGAGCAGTTCTTC,CASSQGYENNEQFF,NA,TRBJ2-1,TRBV7-8,NA
TGCAGCGTCGCTAGCTCTGGGGCCAACGTCCTGACTTTC,CSVASSGANVLTF,NA,TRBJ2-6,TRBV29-1,NA
TGTGCCAGCAGCCCGATACAGGGCGGGCGTCAGCCCCAGCATTTT,CASSPIQGGRQPQHF,NA,TRBJ1-5,TRBV27,NA
TGTGCCAGCAGTACGCGTGGAGGCTCCTACGAGCAGTACTTC,CASSTRGGSYEQYF,NA,TRBJ2-7,TRBV6-5,NA
TGTGCCAGCAGCCCTGGGACAGGGGGCGTTGAGACCCAGTACTTC,CASSPGTGGVETQYF,NA,TRBJ2-5,TRBV2,TRBD1
TGTGCCAGCAGCTTGGACAGGGCAGGAGGCTACACCTTC,CASSLDRAGGYTF,few,TRBJ1-2,TRBV5-8,NA
TGTGCCAGCAGTTACTCTGAACAGGGGGCGGGGAAACTGTTTTTT,CASSYSEQGAGKLFF,NA,TRBJ1-4,TRBV6-6,TRBD1
TGTGCCAGCAGCTTGGACATCGACTATGGCTACACCTTC,CASSLDIDYGYTF,NA,TRBJ1-2,TRBV5-4,NA
TGTGCCAGCAGTCCTTCCCGAAGGCGGGGCACAGATACGCAGTATTTT,CASSPSRRRGTDTQYF,NA,TRBJ2-3,TRBV2,NA
TGTGCCAGCAGTGACCGGACTAGCGGGACCCCAGATACGCAGTATTTT,CASSDRTSGTPDTQYF,NA,TRBJ2-3,TRBV6-4,TRBD2
TGTGCCAGTAGTTTCAGGGAGGGGAATCAGCCCCAGCATTTT,CASSFREGNQPQHF,NA,TRBJ1-5,TRBV19,NA
TGCAGCGTCGACGGGACAGGAGCCCAAGAGACCCAGTACTTC,CSVDGTGAQETQYF,NA,TRBJ2-5,TRBV29-1,TRBD1
TGCGCCAGCAGCCCCCGACAGATTTCCAAGAATTCACCCCTCCACTTT,CASSPRQISKNSPLHF,NA,TRBJ1-6,TRBV4-1,NA
TGTGCCAGCAGTGACGGCCCGGGGGGGACCACAGATACGCAGTATTTT,CASSDGPGGTTDTQYF,NA,TRBJ2-3,TRBV28,TRBD2
TGTGCCAGCAGTTTACAGGGAAACACTGAAGCTTTCTTT,CASSLQGNTEAFF,NA,TRBJ1-1,TRBV7-3,NA
TGCGCCAGCAGCTTGTTTAACAGCTCTGGGGCCAACGTCCTGACTTTC,CASSLFNSSGANVLTF,few,TRBJ2-6,TRBV5-1,NA
TGCGCCAGCAGCCCCGACCCGGGACTAGGAACAGATACGCAGTATTTT,CASSPDPGLGTDTQYF,NA,TRBJ2-3,TRBV5-1,TRBD2
TGTGCCAGTAGTAATTGGGCAGGAGGAGGGAACACTGAAGCTTTCTTT,CASSNWAGGGNTEAFF,NA,TRBJ1-1,TRBV19,NA
TGTGCCAGCAGCCCGGGACAGTACAATGAGCAGTTCTTC,CASSPGQYNEQFF,once,TRBJ2-1,TRBV11-3,TRBD1
TGTGCCAGCAGCCTTTTGGGACAGGGTACGGAGACCCAGTACTTC,CASSLLGQGTETQYF,NA,TRBJ2-5,TRBV7-3,TRBD1
TGTGCCAGCAGCTCGCCGGGACTAGCGGTCCGTGAGGGCACAGATACGCAGTATTTT,CASSSPGLAVREGTDTQYF,NA,TRBJ2-3,TRBV7-2,TRBD2
TGTGCCAGCAGGCTAGGGGGGAACACTGAAGCTTTCTTT,CASRLGGNTEAFF,NA,TRBJ1-1,TRBV13,NA
TGCAGCGTGGGGGCGTACAGAGAGACCCAGTACTTC,CSVGAYRETQYF,NA,TRBJ2-5,TRBV29-1,NA
TGCAGCGTTCAAGGGAGGGGAAATGAGCAGTTCTTC,CSVQGRGNEQFF,NA,TRBJ2-1,TRBV29-1,TRBD2
TGTGCCAGCAGTGATTCCCTCTACAGCTACAATGAGCAGTTCTTC,CASSDSLYSYNEQFF,NA,TRBJ2-1,TRBV25-1,NA
TGTGCCAGCAGCTCCGGGACAGGGGCCTACGAGCAGTACTTC,CASSSGTGAYEQYF,NA,TRBJ2-7,TRBV7-9,TRBD1
TGTGCCAGTAGTATCTCCAGCTCTGGGGCCAACGTCCTGACTTTC,CASSISSSGANVLTF,NA,TRBJ2-6,TRBV19,NA
TGTGCCAGCAGCGTAGCCCCAGCGACAGCCTATGGCTACACCTTC,CASSVAPATAYGYTF,once,TRBJ1-2,TRBV9,NA